This T cell receptor (beta chain) comes out of a study of T cells in localized non-small cell lung cancer. TCRdb keeps only in-frame clones here, not all; method: immunoSEQ multiplex PCR. The data contain 16,000 or so clones, roughly 90% of them singletons. The CDR3 is 15 residues long. V was cut by 2 bases and J by 3 bases, with 13 bases left in between. In germline, CDR1 is MNHEY, CDR2 SVGAGI. This specimen consisted of peripheral blood, obtained before any cancer treatment. This TCR was sampled from a male donor aged 60 or over with stage II squamous cell lung carcinoma. The chain recombines TRBV6-5 with TRBJ1-2, with TRBD1 as a possible D gene (6 bases). The CDR3 DNA is TGTGCCAGCAGTTACAATGACAGGAGACACTATGGCTACACCTTC. Translated, it gives CASSYNDRRHYGYTF.